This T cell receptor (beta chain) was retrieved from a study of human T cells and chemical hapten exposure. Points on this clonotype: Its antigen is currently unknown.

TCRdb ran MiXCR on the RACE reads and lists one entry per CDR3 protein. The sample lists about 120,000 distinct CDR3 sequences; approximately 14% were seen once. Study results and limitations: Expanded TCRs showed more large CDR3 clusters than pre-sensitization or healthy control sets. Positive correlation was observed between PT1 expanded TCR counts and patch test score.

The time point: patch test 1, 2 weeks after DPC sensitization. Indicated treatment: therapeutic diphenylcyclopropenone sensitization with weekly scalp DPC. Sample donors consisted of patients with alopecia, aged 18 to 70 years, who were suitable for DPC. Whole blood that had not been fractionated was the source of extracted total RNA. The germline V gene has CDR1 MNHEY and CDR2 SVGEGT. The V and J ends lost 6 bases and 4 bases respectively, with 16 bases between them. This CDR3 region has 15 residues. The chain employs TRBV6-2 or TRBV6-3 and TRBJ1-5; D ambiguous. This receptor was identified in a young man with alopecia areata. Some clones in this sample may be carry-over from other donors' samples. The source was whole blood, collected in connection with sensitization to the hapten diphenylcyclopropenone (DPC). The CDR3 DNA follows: TGTGCCAGCAGCTACGCCCGAGGGAGAAATCAGCCCCAGCATTTT. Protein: CASSYARGRNQPQHF.